This TCR beta chain is from a study of T cell repertoires in cytomegalovirus infection (dated by TCRdb to between 2018 and 2020). Regarding the complete study: Peptide stimulations targeted recently identified HLA-C-restricted CMV epitopes, whose presentation resists viral immunomodulation, together with well-studied HLA-B-restricted epitopes. Donor HLA type was relevant to the analysis, as public TCR beta signatures indicated carriage of CMV infection together with the matching HLA type.

What the treatment or condition label conveys for this sample: in vitro stimulation with specific CMV peptide epitopes to enrich CMV-specific T cells. Findings and caveats that apply to the study as a whole: In both this cohort and an independent roughly 330-donor cohort, the cumulative frequency of public TCR beta family members distinguished carriers of CMV infection plus the relevant HLA type. The ex vivo response was dominated by HLA-C-restricted CMV-specific TCR beta clonotypes, which also provided the single most frequent clonotype in two of eight donors.

Concerning this clonotype itself: Its antigen specificity is not known. One base away there is no much larger clone; base qualities are not given.

TCRdb records Illumina HiSeq 1500 as the sequencer. TCRdb itself trimmed the public reads at Q25 with fastp, ran MiXCR and retained productive beta chains. CDR3 protein sequences are deduplicated, and each keeps its most common genes and DNA. Here the sample has 90,000 to 120,000 distinct CDR3 sequences; roughly 39% occur a single time. The ten biggest clones cover approximately 69% of the sample. The receptor was derived from a human donor in good health (CMV status not recorded). Some clones in this sample may be carry-over from other donors' samples. The source was CD8+ T cells from cultured PBMCs, collected from culture after CMV antigen stimulation.

The CDR3 protein: CASSYAENTEAFF. The DNA is TGTGCCAGCAGTTATGCCGAGAACACTGAAGCTTTCTTT. The sequence links TRBV6-1 to TRBJ1-1, with the D segment identity uncertain. The CDR3 numbers 13 residues from cysteine through phenylalanine. Solely the CDR3 DNA is kept, with 39 bases framed from the first base. The CDR1 and CDR2 encoded by the germline V gene are MNHNS and SASEGT. Cut back by 5 bases and 1 base, the V and J ends lie 8 bases apart.